The 29 T cell receptor beta chains below all came from one sample that was sequenced in a study of radiation and T cells in renal cell carcinoma. This sample's time point: blood 2 weeks post-SBRT. The treatment: 15 Gy SBRT to primary tumor, nephrectomy 4 weeks later. Sequenced by immunoSEQ multiplex PCR; TCRdb stores in-frame clones only, minus some. The data show about 130,000 clones, with around 85% seen just once and around 6.1% held by the top ten. Specimen: blood, collected from a patient whose treatment included radiotherapy and nephrectomy. These receptors were obtained from a middle-aged man with renal cell carcinoma.

V usage is TRBV28 and J usage is TRBJ2-2; 10 positions match TRBD2. Unmatched junction bases numbered 6, after V lost 1 base and J lost 1 base. CDR3 length: 18 residues. CDR1 is MDHEN and CDR2 is SYDVKM in the germline V gene. The CDR3 is CASSLSTSGQKNTGELFF. CDR3 coding DNA: TGTGCCAGCAGTTTATCGACTAGCGGGCAGAAGAACACCGGGGAGCTGTTTTTT. The complete variable domain, with remaining parts taken from reference TRBV28 and TRBJ2-2, reads DVKVTQSSRYLVKRTGEKVFLECVQDMDHENMFWYRQDPGLGLRLIYFSYDVKMKEKGDIPEGYSVSREKKERFSLILESASTNQTSMYLCASSLSTSGQKNTGELFFGEGSRLTVL.

This sequence joins TRBV29-1 and TRBJ2-5; the D is unclear. Per the germline V gene, CDR1 is SQVTM and CDR2 is ANQGSEA. Trimming removed 5 bases from V and 1 base from J, with 8 bases in between. The CDR3 extends over 12 amino acids. The CDR3 nucleotides are TGCAGCGTTATAGGCAGCCAAGAGACCCAGTACTTC. Protein product: CSVIGSQETQYF.

CDR3 region: CASSQDRAGVYTGELFF. In nucleotides, the CDR3 is TGCGCCAGCAGCCAAGACCGGGCGGGAGTGTATACCGGGGAGCTGTTTTTT. V is TRBV4-1 and J is TRBJ2-2; TRBD2 matches 7 bases. V dropped 0 bases and J dropped 5; count of bases not matched to a gene: 9. CDR3 size: 17 residues. Per the germline V gene, CDR1 is MGHRA and CDR2 is YSYEKL.

The chain carries TRBV23-1 and TRBJ2-7; 10 nucleotides agree with TRBD1. Being an ORF, TRBV23-1 has a function that is uncertain. This CDR3 has 14 residues. Germline trimming cut 4 bases from V and 3 bases from J; bases unmatched to any gene: 3. This chain's CDR3 is CASSPGQGVYEQYF. The CDR3 DNA is TGCGCCAGCAGTCCCGGACAGGGGGTCTACGAGCAGTACTTC.

The V and J genes are TRBV10-3 and TRBJ1-2, with D possibly matching TRBD1 (5 bases). The CDR3 is 13 residues long. Germline V gives CDR1 ENHRY, CDR2 SYGVKD. Between the trimmed V and J ends, which lost 3 bases and 5 bases, there was a span of 10 bases. The CDR3 is CAISEGEKYGYTF. The CDR3 nucleotides are TGTGCCATCAGTGAAGGGGAAAAATATGGCTACACCTTC.

The chain combines TRBV6-5 with TRBJ1-1; D not certain. The CDR3 contains 13 residues. Germline V gives CDR1 MNHEY, CDR2 SVGAGI. Deletions cut 4 bases from V and 4 bases from J, with 10 bases between. The CDR3 loop reads CASSLMAGTEAFF. For the CDR3, the DNA is TGTGCCAGCAGTTTGATGGCAGGCACTGAAGCTTTCTTT.

The J gene is TRBJ2-2, the V gene TRBV27; TRBD2 aligns across 12 bases. Germline trimming cut 6 bases from V and 5 bases from J; bases unmatched to any gene: 4. The germline CDR1 and CDR2 sequences are MNHEY and SMNVEV (reference sequence). This CDR3 has 15 residues. CDR3 residues: CASSRLAGDTGELFF. The DNA of the CDR3 is TGTGCCAGCAGCCGACTAGCGGGAGATACCGGGGAGCTGTTTTTT.

V gene TRBV9 combines with J gene TRBJ1-5, with unresolved D. CDR3 length: 15 residues. From germline, CDR1 is SGDLS and CDR2 YYNGEE. V lost 0 bases, J lost 3 bases, and 10 bases lay in between. CDR3 bases: TGTGCCAGCAGCGTAGATGGCAGTATCAATCAGCCCCAGCATTTT. This translates into CASSVDGSINQPQHF.

The DNA for the CDR3 is TGTGCCAGCAGTGACGCCGGGACTAGGGGTGAGCAGTTCTTC. Its protein product is CASSDAGTRGEQFF. The V call is TRBV6-6, the J call TRBJ2-1; 8 nucleotides line up with TRBD2. Per the germline V gene, CDR1 is MNHNY and CDR2 is SVGAGI (reference sequence). V gave up 5 bases and J gave up 9 bases; unmatched junction bases: 9. The CDR3 contains 14 residues.

This clone was counted a few times. The J gene is TRBJ2-7, the V gene TRBV28; tentative D call: TRBD2 (6 bases). Germline lookup yields CDR1 MDHEN and CDR2 SYDVKM. Trimming cost V 8 bases and J 3 bases, with 20 bases left between them. The CDR3 extends over 15 amino acids. CDR3 in DNA: TGTGCCAGCCTTTCTAGGGGCGGGAATCGCTACGAGCAGTACTTC. Translating gives CASLSRGGNRYEQYF.

V is TRBV10-3 and J is TRBJ2-3; the D gene could be TRBD1 or TRBD2 (7 bases each). Per the germline V gene, CDR1 is ENHRY and CDR2 is SYGVKD. V was cut by 6 bases and J by 6 bases, with 19 bases left in between. The CDR3 contains 15 residues. For the CDR3, the DNA is TGTGCCATCAGGCGTACAGGGGTGGGGGGGGATACGCAGTATTTT. Protein product: CAIRRTGVGGDTQYF.

The chain uses TRBV5-1 and TRBJ2-7; 7 bases are shared with TRBD1. V was pared by 1 base and J by 2 bases, with 6 bases of the junction left unmatched. The germline gives CDR1 SGHRS, CDR2 YFSETQ. The CDR3 extends over 15 amino acids. Here the CDR3 reads CASSLWGQRPYEQYF. The CDR3, as DNA: TGCGCCAGCAGCTTGTGGGGACAGAGACCCTACGAGCAGTACTTC.

The genes are TRBV27 and TRBJ2-7; D remains unclear. The CDR3 spans 13 residues. V dropped 3 bases and J dropped 6 bases, with 12 bases sitting between them. Germline values: CDR1 MNHEY, CDR2 SMNVEV (reference sequence). The CDR3 region is CASSFASFGEQYF. CDR3 DNA: TGTGCCAGCAGTTTCGCATCGTTCGGCGAGCAGTACTTC.

The chain has TRBV4-1 and TRBJ1-2; no definite D call. Trimming removed 5 bases at V and 5 bases at J, with 15 bases between. Germline V lookup: CDR1 MGHRA, CDR2 YSYEKL. The CDR3 runs 14 residues. CDR3 amino acids: CASSSDGTSYGYTF. CDR3 DNA sequence: TGCGCCAGCAGCTCCGACGGAACCTCGTATGGCTACACCTTC.

The chain carries TRBV27 and TRBJ2-3, with D tentatively TRBD2 (5 bases). Germline assignment: CDR1 MNHEY and CDR2 SMNVEV (reference sequence). V dropped 7 bases and J dropped 0 bases, with 17 bases sitting between them. CDR3 length: 16 residues. This CDR3 is CASNSQTEGSTDTQYF. The CDR3 bases are TGTGCCAGCAATTCCCAAACCGAGGGCAGCACAGATACGCAGTATTTT.

As to this clone: Other nucleotide sequences from this sample produce the same CDR3. The CDR3 DNA reads TGCGCCAGCAGCGAAAACACCGGGGAGCTGTTTTTT. It is translated as CASSENTGELFF. The chain uses TRBV10-1 and TRBJ2-2; D remains ambiguous. The germline V gene encodes CDR1 WNHNN and CDR2 SYGVQD (reference sequence). The CDR3 runs 12 residues. With 6 bases removed from V and 2 bases from J, the gap between germline ends came to 4 bases.

The gene calls are TRBV2 and TRBJ2-7, with D perhaps matching TRBD2 (6 bases). V lost 6 bases to trimming and J lost 1 base, with 7 bases between them. Germline V lookup: CDR1 SNHLY, CDR2 FYNNEI. CDR3 length: 12 amino acids. CDR3 in amino acids: CASRAGSYEQYF. DNA for the CDR3: TGTGCCAGCAGGGCGGGGTCCTACGAGCAGTACTTC.

The V call is TRBV5-4, the J call TRBJ2-7; 10 nucleotides line up with TRBD1. Losses at the gene ends were 3 bases for V and 2 bases for J; bases not matched to a gene: 2. Germline V lookup: CDR1 SGHNT, CDR2 YYREEE (reference sequence). This CDR3 spans 14 amino acids. CDR3 sequence: CASSSGQGTYEQYF. The CDR3 nucleotides read TGTGCCAGCAGCTCGGGACAGGGGACCTACGAGCAGTACTTC.

This clone appeared once. This chain connects TRBV5-1 to TRBJ2-3, with TRBD2 identical over 9 bases. Germline lookup yields CDR1 SGHRS and CDR2 YFSETQ. Trimming took 3 bases from V and 5 from J; bases not matched to a gene: 10. This CDR3 is 16 amino acids long. CDR3 nucleotide sequence: TGCGCCAGCAGCTCACAAGTAGCGGGAGAGGGAGATACGCAGTATTTT. This codes for CASSSQVAGEGDTQYF.

There are a few counts of this clone. The chain carries TRBV11-1 and TRBJ2-7; the D is unclear. With 5 bases removed from V and 2 bases from J, the gap between germline ends came to 13 bases. The germline CDR1 and CDR2 sequences are SGHAT and FQDESV (reference sequence). The CDR3 is 14 residues long. The CDR3 protein is CASSRRRPPYEQYF. The CDR3 DNA reads TGTGCCAGCAGCCGCCGTCGGCCCCCCTACGAGCAGTACTTC. Filled out from reference TRBV11-1 and TRBJ2-7, the complete variable domain reads EAEVAQSPRYKITEKSQAVAFWCDPISGHATLYWYRQILGQGPELLVQFQDESVVDDSQLPKDRFSAERLKGVDSTLKIQPAELGDSAMYLCASSRRRPPYEQYFGPGTRLTVT.

This clone occurred many times. The chain recombines TRBV2 with TRBJ1-5; D uncertain. The CDR3 sequence is 13 residues long. Germline CDR1 reads SNHLY; CDR2 reads FYNNEI. V lost 6 bases to trimming and J lost 2 bases, with 8 bases between them. The CDR3 loop is CASRSTGNQPQHF. CDR3 bases: TGTGCCAGCAGGTCCACTGGCAATCAGCCCCAGCATTTT.

The chain carries TRBV7-2 and TRBJ2-5, with 8 bases identical to TRBD2. The CDR3 runs to 16 residues. In germline, CDR1 is SGHTA, CDR2 FQGNSA. J lost 3 bases, V lost 1 base, and 7 bases had no gene match. CDR3 loop: CASSLGSSREEETQYF. CDR3 nucleotide sequence: TGTGCCAGCAGCTTAGGCTCTTCGCGGGAGGAAGAGACCCAGTACTTC.

This chain connects TRBV5-1 to TRBJ2-7; no clear D. Germline-derived CDR1 and CDR2 are SGHRS and YFSETQ. V lost 0 bases to trimming and J lost 2 bases, with 12 bases between them. The CDR3 is 15 residues long. The CDR3 protein is CASSLAPSSTYEQYF. The CDR3 DNA follows: TGCGCCAGCAGCTTGGCCCCCTCCTCAACCTACGAGCAGTACTTC.

The V and J genes are TRBV6-4 and TRBJ1-6; 10 nucleotides align to TRBD1. CDR1 is MRHNA and CDR2 is SNTAGT in the germline V gene. The V segment lost 4 bases and the J segment 9 bases; nucleotides outside the gene matches: 18. CDR3 size: 19 residues. The CDR3 here is CASSATHLGTGVLGSPLHF. CDR3 in DNA: TGTGCCAGCAGTGCCACCCATCTCGGGACAGGGGTGTTGGGTTCACCCCTCCACTTT.

The chain recombines TRBV10-2 with TRBJ2-3, with unresolved D. The CDR3 is 14 amino acids. V was shortened by 3 bases and J by 0 bases, with 7 bases between the two germline ends. CDR1 is WSHSY, CDR2 SAAADI, per germline. CDR3 sequence (DNA): TGCGCCAGCAGTGATGTGAGAAGCACAGATACGCAGTATTTT. This encodes CASSDVRSTDTQYF.

This chain connects TRBV19 to TRBJ1-1; D not resolved. The V gene's germline CDR1 is LNHDA and CDR2 SQIVND (reference sequence). CDR3 length equals 14 residues. V lost 3 bases and J lost 5, with 13 bases in between. The CDR3 loop is CASSMRASGTEAFF. DNA for the CDR3: TGTGCCAGTAGTATGAGGGCCTCCGGGACTGAAGCTTTCTTT. The full variable domain, rest sourced from reference TRBV19 and TRBJ1-1, is DGGITQSPKYLFRKEGQNVTLSCEQNLNHDAMYWYRQDPGQGLRLIYYSQIVNDFQKGDIAEGYSVSREKKESFPLTVTSAQKNPTAFYLCASSMRASGTEAFFGQGTRLTVV.

This clone appeared a few times. The rearrangement uses TRBV7-2 and TRBJ1-1, with D unresolved. Trimming left V 3 bases short and J 0 bases short, with 2 bases between. Germline values: CDR1 SGHTA, CDR2 FQGNSA. The CDR3 consists of 12 residues. CDR3 loop: CASSFLNTEAFF. CDR3 nucleotide sequence: TGTGCCAGCAGCTTCCTGAACACTGAAGCTTTCTTT.

This chain joins TRBV7-2 and TRBJ2-5, with D perhaps matching TRBD2 (5 bases). The CDR3 is 15 residues long. Trimming removed 2 bases at V and 5 bases at J, with 15 bases between. Germline V gives CDR1 SGHTA, CDR2 FQGNSA. CDR3 sequence reads: CASSLYMGRGETQYF. The CDR3 coding sequence is TGTGCCAGCAGCTTATATATGGGTCGCGGGGAGACCCAGTACTTC.

The DNA of the CDR3 is TGTGCCAGCAGCGTAGGGGAGGACAGTTCCGAGCAGTACTTC. This translates into CASSVGEDSSEQYF. The chain is built from TRBV9 and TRBJ2-7; D may match TRBD1 or TRBD2 (6 bases each). This CDR3 comprises 14 residues. Germline lookup yields CDR1 SGDLS and CDR2 YYNGEE. Trimming removed 0 bases from V and 6 bases from J, with 13 bases in between.